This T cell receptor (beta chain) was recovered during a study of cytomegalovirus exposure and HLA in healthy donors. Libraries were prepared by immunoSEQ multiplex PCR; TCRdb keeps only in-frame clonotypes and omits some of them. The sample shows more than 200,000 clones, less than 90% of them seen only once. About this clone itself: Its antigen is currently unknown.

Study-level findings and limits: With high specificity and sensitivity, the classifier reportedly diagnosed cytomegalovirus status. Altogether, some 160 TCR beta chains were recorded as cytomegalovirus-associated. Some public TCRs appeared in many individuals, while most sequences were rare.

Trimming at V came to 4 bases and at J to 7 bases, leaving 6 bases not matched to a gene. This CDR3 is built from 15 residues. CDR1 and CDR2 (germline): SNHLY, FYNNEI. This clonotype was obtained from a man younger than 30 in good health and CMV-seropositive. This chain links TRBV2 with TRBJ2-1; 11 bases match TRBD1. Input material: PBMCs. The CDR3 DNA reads TGTGCCAGCAGTGCGGGACAGGGGGGGAGGAATGAGCAGTTCTTC. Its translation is CASSAGQGGRNEQFF.